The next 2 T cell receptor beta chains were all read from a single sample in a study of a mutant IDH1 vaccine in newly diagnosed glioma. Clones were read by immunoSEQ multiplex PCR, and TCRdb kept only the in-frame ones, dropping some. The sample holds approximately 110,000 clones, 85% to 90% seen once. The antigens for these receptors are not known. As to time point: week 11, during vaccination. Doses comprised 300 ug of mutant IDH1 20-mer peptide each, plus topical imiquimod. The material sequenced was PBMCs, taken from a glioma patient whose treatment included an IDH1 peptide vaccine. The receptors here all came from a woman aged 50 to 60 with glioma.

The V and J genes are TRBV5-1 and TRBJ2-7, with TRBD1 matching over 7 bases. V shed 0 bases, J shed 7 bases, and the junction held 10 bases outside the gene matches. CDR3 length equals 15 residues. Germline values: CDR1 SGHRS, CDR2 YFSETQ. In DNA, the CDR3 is TGCGCCAGCAGCTTGGGGACAGGTCGGGGATATGAGCAGTACTTC. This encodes CASSLGTGRGYEQYF.

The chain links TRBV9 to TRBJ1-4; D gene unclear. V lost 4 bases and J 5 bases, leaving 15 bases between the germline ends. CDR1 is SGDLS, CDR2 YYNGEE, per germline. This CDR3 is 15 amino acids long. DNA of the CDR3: TGTGCCAGCAGCTTCCACCCCGGTTCGAATGAAAAACTGTTTTTT. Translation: CASSFHPGSNEKLFF.